This is a list of T cell receptor beta chains from one sample in a study of molecular identifiers for immune sequencing clone quantification. One entry per CDR3 protein results from TCRdb running MiXCR on the PCR reads. The sample lists some 97,000 distinct CDR3 sequences; roughly 38% were seen once. Sequenced input: naive CD8+ T cells from blood, with Jurkat cell RNA spiked in. Receptors originate from a human donor in good health. Some libraries in this study had Jurkat cell RNA spiked in. Each CDR3 is given with its conserved first and last residue. A D gene is named only where the DNA matches it firmly. Only some rows state a clone size, as once, few, many or a class for expanded clones.

D	V	J	size	DNA	CDR3
TRBD1	TRBV19	TRBJ2-3	NA	TGTGCCAGTGGTTGGGACAGTAGCACAGATACGCAGTATTTT	CASGWDSSTDTQYF
NA	TRBV20-1	TRBJ2-2	few	TGCAGTGGGGCGGACGGGGGCACCGGGGAGCTGTTTTTT	CSGADGGTGELFF
NA	TRBV6-6	TRBJ2-5	few	TGTGCCAGCGCAAGGGAAGAGACCCAGTACTTC	CASAREETQYF
NA	TRBV21-1	TRBJ2-6	NA	TGTGCCAGCACCCGACAGGGTTTTGGGGCCAACGTCCTGACTTTC	CASTRQGFGANVLTF
TRBD1	TRBV5-4	TRBJ2-5	few	TGTGCCAGCAGCAGAACCGGACAGGGACAAGAGACCCAGTACTTC	CASSRTGQGQETQYF
NA	TRBV6-5	TRBJ2-7	few	TGTGCCAGCAGTTTGTTGGACAGTTTTGCCTACGAGCAGTACTTC	CASSLLDSFAYEQYF
NA	TRBV20-1	TRBJ2-3	NA	TGCAGTGCAAAAGCCGGACCTGGGAGCACAGATACGCAGTATTTT	CSAKAGPGSTDTQYF
NA	TRBV21-1	TRBJ2-3	many	TGTGCCAGCAGCAAAGGAAGTGGGAGGGCCGGAGATACGCAGTATTTT	CASSKGSGRAGDTQYF
TRBD1	TRBV20-1	TRBJ2-7	few	TGCAGTGCTAGGTCCGGGACAGAGAGCTCCTACGAGCAGTACTTC	CSARSGTESSYEQYF
NA	TRBV28	TRBJ2-7	NA	TGTGCCAGCAGACCCCGAGACTTTCCCTTATCCGAGCAGTACTTC	CASRPRDFPLSEQYF
NA	TRBV6-5	TRBJ2-7	NA	TGTGCCAGCTGTAATCAATGGAGGCCCTACGAGCAGTACTTC	CASCNQWRPYEQYF
NA	TRBV28	TRBJ2-3	many	TGTGCCAGCAGTTTTGGTCCTACGCAGTATTTT	CASSFGPTQYF
NA	TRBV5-4	TRBJ2-5	few	TGTGCCAGCAGCTTTCAGGGACAAGAGACCCAGTACTTC	CASSFQGQETQYF
NA	TRBV5-6	TRBJ2-3	few	TGTGCCAGCAGCTCGGTGGTCCGAGCAGCGCAGTATTTT	CASSSVVRAAQYF
TRBD2	TRBV20-1	TRBJ2-4	few	TGCAGTGCTAAGGGCCTTGTGGAGACTAGCGGGATAAGAAACATTCAGTACTTC	CSAKGLVETSGIRNIQYF
TRBD2	TRBV7-8	TRBJ2-3	few	TGTGCCAGCAGCTTAGCGCCTGGGGGGGGCACAGATACGCAGTATTTT	CASSLAPGGGTDTQYF
NA	TRBV19	TRBJ2-7	few	TGTGCCAGTAGTTGGGGGCACGGGGCCTACGAGCAGTACTTC	CASSWGHGAYEQYF
NA	TRBV27	TRBJ2-7	NA	TGTGCCAGCAGTTTTGGCCCGACGGCTTCCTACGAGCAGTACTTC	CASSFGPTASYEQYF
TRBD2	TRBV6-1	TRBJ2-7	NA	TGTGCCACCGCATGGCGGGAGGGCGGGGAGCAGAACTTC	CATAWREGGEQNF
NA	TRBV11-2	TRBJ2-1	NA	TGTGCCAGCAGCTATCCCATCGCGGGGCAGTTCTTC	CASSYPIAGQFF
NA	TRBV20-1	TRBJ1-3	NA	TGCAGTGCCGACGGACAGTCGGTAGACACCATATATTTT	CSADGQSVDTIYF
NA	TRBV28	TRBJ2-3	many	TGTGCCAGCAGTTTAAGGCGGAACACAGATACGCAGTATTTT	CASSLRRNTDTQYF
NA	TRBV11-2	TRBJ1-6	few	TGTGCCAGCAGCTTCTTCCGGGACACTTACTCTAATTCACCCCTCCACTTT	CASSFFRDTYSNSPLHF
NA	TRBV20-1	TRBJ1-4	NA	TGCAGTGTTGATAGGCCGGGCCAAGCAAGGGAAAAACTGTTTTTT	CSVDRPGQAREKLFF
NA	TRBV19	TRBJ2-5	many	TGTGCCAGTAGTATGTCCTGGACCGCGAGAGGAACCCAGTACTTC	CASSMSWTARGTQYF
NA	TRBV5-1	TRBJ2-7	once	TGCGCCAGCAACTCCGCCCCGACCTACAAGCAGTACTTC	CASNSAPTYKQYF
NA	TRBV28	TRBJ1-5	many	TGTGCCAGCACCCGCGGGGGTCAGCCCCAGCATTTT	CASTRGGQPQHF
TRBD1	TRBV11-2	TRBJ2-7	NA	TGTGCCAGCAGCCCCGCGACAGGGGGCGAGCAGTACTTC	CASSPATGGEQYF
NA	TRBV11-2	TRBJ2-7	many	TGTGCCAGCAGCTTAGGGGGACCCGCCTACGAGCAGTACTTC	CASSLGGPAYEQYF
NA	TRBV5-1	TRBJ2-5	NA	TGCGCCAGCAGCTTGGAGAATGGGGAGACCCAGTACTTC	CASSLENGETQYF
NA	TRBV12-3/TRBV12-4	TRBJ2-2	NA	TGTGCCAGCAGTTTCGGCTCCTACACCGGGGAGCTGTTTTTT	CASSFGSYTGELFF
NA	TRBV7-9	TRBJ1-1	few	TGTGCCAGCAGCCAGACACGCACTGAAGCTTTCTTT	CASSQTRTEAFF
NA	TRBV7-8	TRBJ2-2	few	TGTGCCAGCAGCTTAGTTGTTAGCACCGGGGAGCTGTTTTTT	CASSLVVSTGELFF
NA	TRBV29-1	TRBJ1-2	many	TGCAGCGTTGGTCTGATTGACGGCTATGGCTACACCTTC	CSVGLIDGYGYTF
NA	TRBV28	TRBJ1-6	NA	TGTGCCAGCAGTGACGGACAGTCGAGCTCCTATAATTCACCCCACCACTTT	CASSDGQSSSYNSPHHF
TRBD2	TRBV3-1	TRBJ2-3	NA	TGTGCCAGCAGCCAAAGATGGAGGACTAGCGGCACTAGCACAGATACGCAGTATTTT	CASSQRWRTSGTSTDTQYF
NA	TRBV27	TRBJ2-3	many	TGTGCCAGCAGTCCACCCCGCACAGATACGCAGTATTTT	CASSPPRTDTQYF
NA	TRBV3-1	TRBJ2-1	NA	TGTGCCAGCAGCCAAGATATAGGGGAACCCCTCAATGAGCAGTTCTTC	CASSQDIGEPLNEQFF
TRBD1	TRBV7-6	TRBJ1-4	NA	TGTGCCAGCAGCTTAAGCCCAAGACAGGGTGCGACTGAAAAACTGTTTTTT	CASSLSPRQGATEKLFF
NA	TRBV9	TRBJ2-2	few	TGTGCCAGTCGAGCCGGGTGGGGGACCGGGGAGCTGTTTTTT	CASRAGWGTGELFF
NA	TRBV6-2/TRBV6-3	TRBJ1-4	few	TGTGCCAGCAGTTTCGACCTGGAAAAACTGTTTTTT	CASSFDLEKLFF
TRBD2	TRBV11-2	TRBJ2-3	many	TGTGCCAGCAGCTTTACGACTAGCGTGGGAGATACGCAGTATTTT	CASSFTTSVGDTQYF
TRBD1	TRBV20-1	TRBJ2-7	NA	TGCAGTGCCTGCCTTCGGGACAGGGACTTAGACGAGCAGTACTTC	CSACLRDRDLDEQYF
TRBD1	TRBV7-9	TRBJ1-2	NA	TGTGCCAGCAGGTTCCAGAGGGGACAGGGATATGGCTACACCTTC	CASRFQRGQGYGYTF
NA	TRBV28	TRBJ2-1	NA	TGTGCCAGCAGTGGCCGGGCCCAGAATGAGCAGCTCTTC	CASSGRAQNEQLF